A single sample is the source of the 13 T cell receptor beta chains below, sequenced in a study of vaccination effects on CD4 cells after COVID-19. Their antigen targets remain unknown. Pools of viral peptides were used by the ViraFEST assay to expand antigen-specific CD4+ T cells ahead of sequencing. Once cultured for about 9 days, the cells underwent separation to obtain CD4+ T cells. None of these healthy vaccinees had been infected with SARS-CoV-2 before vaccination. Clones were sequenced by immunoSEQ multiplex PCR, and TCRdb holds only the in-frame ones, with some missing. In the table there are 40,000 to 45,000 clones, 65% to 80% of which are singletons. Specimen: CD4+ T cells from PBMCs cultured with HCoV-NL63 spike peptides, collected before COVID-19 vaccination. These receptors all stem from a human donor who received a COVID-19 vaccine.

V is TRBV6-6 and J is TRBJ2-2; D is perhaps TRBD2 (5 bases). The CDR3 runs 12 residues. CDR1 MNHNY and CDR2 SVGAGI come from the germline V gene (reference sequence). Between the trimmed V and J ends, which lost 5 bases and 8 bases, there was a span of 9 bases. CDR3 loop: CASSRLQGELFF. The DNA for the CDR3 is TGTGCCAGCAGTCGACTACAGGGGGAGCTGTTTTTT.

The rearrangement joins TRBV20-1 to TRBJ1-4; possibly TRBD1 for D (5 bases). V was shortened by 6 bases and J by 7 bases, with 9 bases between the two germline ends. Germline V gene lookup returns CDR1 DFQATT and CDR2 SNEGSKA (reference sequence). CDR3 length: 11 amino acids. For the CDR3, the DNA is TGCAGTGCCACGACAGCTGAAAAACTGTTTTTT. The encoded protein is CSATTAEKLFF.

This clone rates as medium-sized. The chain uses TRBV3-1 (or the pseudogene TRBV3-2) and TRBJ2-3; D not certain. The CDR3 extends over 13 amino acids. The germline gives CDR1 LGHDT, CDR2 YNNKEL (reference sequence). The V end lost 4 bases, the J end lost 6 bases, and 11 bases lay between the germline ends. This CDR3 is CASSPNLGDTQYF. Written as DNA, the CDR3 is TGTGCCAGCAGCCCCAACTTAGGGGATACGCAGTATTTT.

This sequence joins TRBV6-5 and TRBJ2-3; D gene unclear. The length of the CDR3 is 14 residues. The germline V and J ends were trimmed by 9 bases and 4 bases, with 17 bases remaining between them. Germline loops: CDR1 MNHEY, CDR2 SVGAGI. CDR3 amino acids: CASTHDFESDTQYF. The CDR3 bases are TGTGCCAGTACTCACGACTTTGAGTCAGATACGCAGTATTTT.

The rearrangement links TRBV3-1 (or the pseudogene TRBV3-2) to TRBJ1-4, with a possible D match to TRBD1 (6 bases). This CDR3 contains 13 residues. The germline V gene encodes CDR1 LGHDT and CDR2 YNNKEL (reference sequence). V lost 1 base to trimming and J lost 13 bases, with 13 bases between them. The CDR3 sequence is CASSQGGGAGLFF. The CDR3 DNA is TGTGCCAGCAGCCAAGGGGGGGGCGCGGGACTGTTTTTT.

The V call is TRBV6-5, the J call TRBJ1-2; TRBD1 might be the D (5 bases). V was trimmed by 0 bases and J by 4 bases, leaving 9 bases between them. Germline CDR1 is MNHEY and CDR2 is SVGAGI. The length of the CDR3 is 14 residues. CDR3 protein: CASSYSDIGYGYTF. DNA of the CDR3: TGTGCCAGCAGTTACTCGGACATTGGCTATGGCTACACCTTC.

This rearrangement joins TRBV7-2 to TRBJ2-1; a possible D gene is TRBD1 (5 bases). Germline values: CDR1 SGHTA, CDR2 FQGNSA. Trimming pared 5 bases from V and 3 bases from J, leaving 14 bases between. This CDR3 region has 15 residues. The CDR3 protein is CASSPTRQGYNEQFF. The CDR3 nucleotides are TGTGCCAGCAGCCCAACCCGCCAGGGCTACAATGAGCAGTTCTTC.

The J gene is TRBJ2-5, the V gene TRBV7-3, with 8 bases aligning to TRBD2. The CDR3 spans 15 residues. V lost 1 base to trimming and J lost 4 bases; unmatched junction nucleotides: 5. Germline lookup yields CDR1 SGHTA and CDR2 FQGTGA. CDR3 nucleotide sequence: TGTGCCAGCAGCTTAAACGGGGCGGGGGGAGAGACCCAGTACTTC. This gives the protein CASSLNGAGGETQYF.

This clone was picked up a small number of times. This sequence joins TRBV6-1 and TRBJ2-2; D unclear. Trimming cost V 2 bases and J 4 bases, with 11 bases left between them. The CDR3 length is 15 residues. Per the germline V gene, CDR1 is MNHNS and CDR2 is SASEGT. CDR3 in DNA: TGTGCCAGCAGTGAATTTTTGGCCGTCACCGGGGAGCTGTTTTTT. Its translation is CASSEFLAVTGELFF.

V gene TRBV9 combines with J gene TRBJ1-2, with D tentatively TRBD1 (5 bases). The CDR3 length is 15 residues. The germline V gene encodes CDR1 SGDLS and CDR2 YYNGEE. V was pared by 0 bases and J by 4 bases, with 13 bases between. CDR3 amino acids: CASSVGAGGSYGYTF. The CDR3 bases are TGTGCCAGCAGCGTAGGGGCCGGGGGGAGCTATGGCTACACCTTC.

The chain couples TRBV12-3 or TRBV12-4 to TRBJ1-2, with D hard to call. The V and J ends lost 2 bases and 5 bases respectively, with 6 bases between them. The CDR3 runs to 12 residues. CDR3 loop: CASSLWEYGYTF. DNA of the CDR3: TGTGCCAGCAGTTTATGGGAATATGGCTACACCTTC.

In nucleotides, the CDR3 is TGTGCCAGCAGTTACGCCCAGTATGGCTACACCTTC. It is translated as CASSYAQYGYTF. This rearrangement joins TRBV6-6 to TRBJ1-2; no clear D. The CDR3 is 12 residues long. Germline V CDR1 and CDR2: MNHNY, SVGAGI (reference sequence). The V gene lost 2 bases and the J gene lost 5 bases, with 6 bases spanning the gap.

Only a few counts were recorded for this clone. The chain recombines TRBV7-2 with TRBJ2-7; 9 nucleotides agree with TRBD1. V lost 1 base and J lost 4; bases outside the gene matches: 5. CDR1 and CDR2 from the germline V gene are SGHTA and FQGNSA. CDR3 length: 15 residues. The CDR3 reads CASSLVTGGTYEQYV. CDR3 nucleotide sequence: TGTGCCAGCAGCTTAGTAACAGGGGGCACTTACGAGCAGTACGTC.